Listed below are T cell receptor beta chains from one sample, sequenced in a study of blood T cell repertoires in COVID-19. The table came from immunoSEQ multiplex PCR; TCRdb's copy has only in-frame clones and leaves some out. Of more than 85,000 clones in the sample, roughly 80% were seen once. Sequencing was carried out using peripheral blood. The receptors originated from a woman between 45 and 65 years old with acute or convalescent COVID-19. Both conserved end residues are trimmed from each CDR3. The order of the fields is V gene, J gene, CDR3 protein.

v_call: TRBV5-1
j_call: TRBJ2-3
cdr3_aa: ASSLDAGQDTQY

v_call: TRBV12-3/TRBV12-4
j_call: TRBJ1-2
cdr3_aa: ASNRGGTYGYT

v_call: TRBV6-5
j_call: TRBJ2-2
cdr3_aa: ASSSFTGELF

v_call: TRBV6-5
j_call: TRBJ1-5
cdr3_aa: ASRGNSNQPQH

v_call: TRBV9
j_call: TRBJ1-5
cdr3_aa: ASSVGRGHQPQH

v_call: TRBV11-3
j_call: TRBJ2-2
cdr3_aa: ASSPRQGNTGELF

v_call: TRBV11-3
j_call: TRBJ2-3
cdr3_aa: ASSSRTGEDTQY

v_call: TRBV30
j_call: TRBJ2-5
cdr3_aa: AWSEAQTRTQY

v_call: TRBV19
j_call: TRBJ1-4
cdr3_aa: ATGTGVLGEKLF

v_call: TRBV18
j_call: TRBJ2-3
cdr3_aa: ASSLEAPDTQY

v_call: TRBV6-2/TRBV6-3
j_call: TRBJ2-2
cdr3_aa: ASSYSGSYTGELF

v_call: TRBV2
j_call: TRBJ2-3
cdr3_aa: ASITSGALTDTQY

v_call: TRBV21-1
j_call: TRBJ1-6
cdr3_aa: ASSKAPLAYNSPLH

v_call: TRBV9
j_call: TRBJ2-7
cdr3_aa: ASSVSGTGGYEQY

v_call: TRBV5-6
j_call: TRBJ1-6
cdr3_aa: ASSFSPQGIGSPLH

v_call: TRBV19
j_call: TRBJ1-1
cdr3_aa: ASSIGTAVRGTEAF

v_call: TRBV12-3/TRBV12-4
j_call: TRBJ1-2
cdr3_aa: ASTTGGYGYT

v_call: TRBV29-1
j_call: TRBJ1-1
cdr3_aa: SVGATGLWAEAF

v_call: TRBV28
j_call: TRBJ1-1
cdr3_aa: ASPSRTGANTEAF

v_call: TRBV5-1
j_call: TRBJ2-1
cdr3_aa: ASSSAGGSYNEQF

v_call: TRBV9
j_call: TRBJ2-2
cdr3_aa: ASSVTGQYTGELF

v_call: TRBV4-3
j_call: TRBJ2-3
cdr3_aa: ASSPRETDTQY

v_call: TRBV5-5
j_call: TRBJ2-3
cdr3_aa: ASSLFSGTSGGDTQY

v_call: TRBV9
j_call: TRBJ2-2
cdr3_aa: ASSPWGGAGELF

v_call: TRBV9
j_call: TRBJ1-2
cdr3_aa: ASSVAAERGYT

v_call: TRBV27
j_call: TRBJ1-5
cdr3_aa: ASSSRTGRSNQPQH

v_call: TRBV6-5
j_call: TRBJ1-5
cdr3_aa: ASSYDPPGGNQPQH

v_call: TRBV7-9
j_call: TRBJ2-3
cdr3_aa: ASSPRLVTDTQY

v_call: TRBV7-6
j_call: TRBJ2-7
cdr3_aa: ASSSPTTGTGGSEQY

v_call: TRBV28
j_call: TRBJ2-7
cdr3_aa: ASSLSRSEQY

v_call: TRBV24-1
j_call: TRBJ1-1
cdr3_aa: ATSEGGKDTEAF

v_call: TRBV7-8
j_call: TRBJ2-1
cdr3_aa: ASSPLAGDFLKQF

v_call: TRBV28
j_call: TRBJ2-7
cdr3_aa: ASSLGTGQGSYEQY

v_call: TRBV5-4
j_call: TRBJ1-2
cdr3_aa: ASSEKTGARYGYT

v_call: TRBV4-3
j_call: TRBJ1-2
cdr3_aa: ASSQTSGIGNYGYT

v_call: TRBV28
j_call: TRBJ1-4
cdr3_aa: ASSLAGVGTNEKLF

v_call: TRBV7-2
j_call: TRBJ1-5
cdr3_aa: ASSFPGGSNQPQH

v_call: TRBV5-4
j_call: TRBJ2-7
cdr3_aa: ASSLDPVSYEQY

v_call: TRBV9
j_call: TRBJ2-3
cdr3_aa: ASSVAPAGGRDTQY

v_call: TRBV27
j_call: TRBJ2-3
cdr3_aa: ASSLREGTDTQY

v_call: TRBV2
j_call: TRBJ1-2
cdr3_aa: ASSEGNRDTNYGYT

v_call: TRBV19
j_call: TRBJ1-4
cdr3_aa: ASHPSGTGHEKLF

v_call: TRBV2
j_call: TRBJ1-2
cdr3_aa: ASSAGQGWGYT